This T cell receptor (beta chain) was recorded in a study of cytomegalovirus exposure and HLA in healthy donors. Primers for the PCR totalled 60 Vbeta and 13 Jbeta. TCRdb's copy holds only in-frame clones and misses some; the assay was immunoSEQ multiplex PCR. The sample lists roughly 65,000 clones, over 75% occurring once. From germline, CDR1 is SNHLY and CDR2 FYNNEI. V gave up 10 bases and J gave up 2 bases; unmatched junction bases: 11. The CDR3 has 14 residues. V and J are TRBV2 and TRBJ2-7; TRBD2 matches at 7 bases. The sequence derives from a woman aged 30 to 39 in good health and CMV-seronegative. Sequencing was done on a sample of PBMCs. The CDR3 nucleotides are TGTGCCACCGCCGGGACTAACATACCCTACGAGCAGTACTTC. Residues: CATAGTNIPYEQYF.